This T cell receptor beta chain originates from a study of T cells in Graves' hyperthyroidism and ophthalmopathy. Looking at the study overall: At initial diagnosis, before any treatment had begun, peripheral blood was obtained. General study results and limits: Most expanded thyroid clonotypes above 0.001 recurred in blood.

Patients having uncontrolled infection, another autoimmune disease, pregnancy or lactation were not included. This clonotype showed up just a few times. The antigen is undetermined. The TCR beta CDR3 regions underwent amplification using RNA transcripts as the source. Researchers ran a first-round RT-PCR on the TCR CDR3 using the HTBI primer set. A single record per CDR3 protein comes from TCRdb applying MiXCR to the multiplex PCR reads. The sample yields approximately 560,000 distinct CDR3 sequences, about 15% seen once. This clonotype was sampled from a woman between 25 and 40 years old with Graves' hyperthyroidism. Specimen: blood.

The CDR3 coding sequence is TGCAGCGTTATTCTGGGGGAGGGGAACACCGGGGAGCTGTTTTTT. Protein sequence: CSVILGEGNTGELFF. The V and J genes are TRBV29-1 and TRBJ2-2; 7 bases match TRBD2. Per germline, CDR1 SQVTM and CDR2 ANQGSEA. The CDR3 is 15 residues long. The trim removed 5 bases at V and 1 base at J, leaving 7 bases unmatched.